This TCR beta chain was observed in a study of T cells in localized non-small cell lung cancer. Study-wide results and limits: An association was observed between higher blood T cell density and longer overall survival.

V gave up 4 bases and J gave up 4 bases, with 17 bases separating them. The CDR3 loop spans 15 amino acids. Per germline, CDR1 MDHEN and CDR2 SYDVKM. Generated by immunoSEQ multiplex PCR, the TCRdb table keeps only in-frame clones and is missing some. The sample contains roughly 66,000 clones, 90% of which appear only once. On this clone: Its antigen is undetermined.

Sample: peripheral blood, taken before any cancer treatment. This TCR was sampled from a woman aged 40 to 75 with stage I lung adenocarcinoma. The chain couples TRBV28 to TRBJ2-7; D call uncertain. CDR3 sequence: CASSSPFGSRYEQYF. The CDR3 DNA sequence: TGTGCCAGCAGTTCACCCTTTGGCTCCCGGTACGAGCAGTACTTC.